This T cell receptor beta chain comes out of a study of radiotherapy plus CTLA-4 blockade in lung cancer. Study overall: Patients showed objective responses in roughly 19% of cases and disease control in 31%.

The assay was immunoSEQ multiplex PCR, and TCRdb's table has in-frame clones only and misses some. This sample has some 66,000 clones, with about four fifths found just once. Each patient with chemo-refractory metastatic non-small-cell lung cancer was treated with focal radiation plus CTLA-4 blockade using ipilimumab. The origin of this receptor is a human donor with non-small cell lung cancer who had a partial response to radiotherapy plus ipilimumab. Sample: peripheral blood, taken from a patient treated with radiotherapy plus ipilimumab.

CDR3 in DNA: TGTGCCTGGGGTAACAGCAATGAGCAGTTCTTC. It codes for CAWGNSNEQFF. V is TRBV30 and J is TRBJ2-1; no clear D. Trimming pared 5 bases from V and 6 bases from J, leaving 8 bases between. This CDR3 comprises 11 residues. CDR1 GTSNPN and CDR2 SVGIG come from the germline V gene (reference sequence). Full variable domain (outside the CDR3, taken from reference TRBV30 and TRBJ2-1): SQTIHQWPATLVQPVGSPLSLECTVEGTSNPNLYWYRQAAGRGLQLLFYSVGIGQISSEVPQNLSASRPQDRQFILSSKKLLLSDSGFYLCAWGNSNEQFFGPGTRLTVL.